The 25 T cell receptor beta chains below all came from one sample that was sequenced in a study of blood T cell repertoires in COVID-19. The assay was immunoSEQ multiplex PCR, and TCRdb's table has in-frame clones only and misses some. The sample includes more than 250,000 clones, roughly 90% of them seen just once. Sample: PBMCs or T cells enriched from blood (not recorded which). Every receptor here comes from a woman between 18 and 29 years old with acute COVID-19.

The count of this clone is one. V usage is TRBV10-3 and J usage is TRBJ2-1; unclear D gene. Between the trimmed V and J ends, which lost 6 bases and 6 bases, there was a span of 18 bases. CDR3 length: 15 amino acids. Germline V gives CDR1 ENHRY, CDR2 SYGVKD. The CDR3 sequence: CAIRPLEQSSNEQFF. CDR3 nucleotide sequence: TGTGCCATCAGACCTCTCGAACAGAGCAGCAATGAGCAGTTCTTC.

The chain links TRBV27 to TRBJ1-5, with D perhaps matching TRBD1 (6 bases). The CDR3 loop spans 14 amino acids. Germline V CDR1 and CDR2: MNHEY, SMNVEV (reference sequence). Trimming removed 1 base at V and 4 bases at J, with 8 bases between. The CDR3 nucleotides are TGTGCCAGCAGTTTATGGCAGGGGAATCAGCCCCAGCATTTT. Amino acids: CASSLWQGNQPQHF.

This clone was counted between two and nine times. The chain carries TRBV5-4 and TRBJ2-3; 8 bases fit TRBD2. The V and J ends lost 0 bases and 7 bases, in that order; junction bases with no gene match: 7. CDR3 length equals 15 residues. In germline, CDR1 is SGHNT, CDR2 YYREEE (reference sequence). This chain's CDR3 is CASSLAGTSLYTQYF. Written as DNA, the CDR3 is TGTGCCAGCAGCTTGGCCGGGACTAGTCTTTATACGCAGTATTTT. The whole variable domain, filled in from reference TRBV5-4 and TRBJ2-3, reads ETGVTQSPTHLIKTRGQQVTLRCSSQSGHNTVSWYQQALGQGPQFIFQYYREEENGRGNFPPRFSGLQFPNYSSELNVNALELDDSALYLCASSLAGTSLYTQYFGPGTRLTVL.

The chain couples TRBV7-3 to TRBJ2-1; TRBD2 aligns across 8 bases. Germline CDR1 SGHTA, CDR2 FQGTGA. V lost 4 bases, J lost 6 bases, and 2 bases stayed unmatched. The CDR3 is made up of 13 amino acids. Written as DNA, the CDR3 is TGTGCCAGCAGCTCGCTAGCGGGCAATGAGCAGTTCTTC. This translates into CASSSLAGNEQFF.

This sequence joins TRBV5-6 and TRBJ1-1, with a weak D call TRBD1 (6 bases). From germline, CDR1 is SGHDT and CDR2 YYEEEE. The CDR3 has 14 amino acids. With 3 bases removed from V and 5 bases from J, the gap between germline ends came to 14 bases. The CDR3 nucleotides are TGTGCCAGCAGCTCAGAGTGGACAGTTACTGAAGCTTTCTTT. Amino acids: CASSSEWTVTEAFF.

The CDR3 DNA follows: TGTGCCAGCACTCTACGGGACAGGGTCCGGGGCATATCCTACAATGAGCAGTTCTTC. Translation: CASTLRDRVRGISYNEQFF. The chain is built from TRBV2 and TRBJ2-1, with TRBD1 matching 9 bases. CDR1 and CDR2 (germline): SNHLY, FYNNEI. This CDR3 is built from 19 residues. V trimming: 7 bases; J trimming: 1 base; junction bases outside the gene matches: 17.

This chain joins TRBV4-2 and TRBJ2-7, with 8 bases that match TRBD2. The CDR3 totals 17 residues. Germline loops: CDR1 LGHNA, CDR2 YNFKEQ. The ends lost 0 bases at V and 0 bases at J; junction bases unmatched: 7. This CDR3 reads CASSQDYLAGPSYEQYF. CDR3 coding DNA: TGTGCCAGCAGCCAAGATTACTTAGCGGGACCCTCCTACGAGCAGTACTTC.

The V call is TRBV7-9, the J call TRBJ1-1, with D maybe TRBD1 (6 bases). CDR1 and CDR2 from the germline V gene are SEHNR and FQNEAQ (reference sequence). The CDR3 runs to 18 residues. The ends were cut back, 5 bases at V and 3 bases at J, with 25 bases in the middle. CDR3 sequence: CASSQLGRGRDIDTEAFF. The CDR3 DNA follows: TGTGCCAGCAGCCAACTGGGCAGGGGAAGGGATATCGACACTGAAGCTTTCTTT.

The V and J genes are TRBV7-2 and TRBJ2-7, with TRBD1 identical over 10 bases. After removal of 8 bases from V and 6 bases from J, the junction contained 4 bases not matched to a gene. This CDR3 region has 12 residues. Per germline, CDR1 SGHTA and CDR2 FQGNSA. CDR3 region: CASGDRGGEQYF. The DNA for the CDR3 is TGTGCCAGCGGGGACAGGGGAGGCGAGCAGTACTTC.

This rearrangement joins TRBV4-3 to TRBJ1-4; D gene uncertain. The CDR3 has 15 residues. The germline V gene encodes CDR1 LGHNA and CDR2 YSLEER. V lost 0 bases and J 8 bases, leaving 13 bases between the germline ends. The CDR3 coding sequence is TGCGCCAGCAGCCAAGATACCCGCTCGAGGGAAAAACTGTTTTTT. This encodes CASSQDTRSREKLFF.

V is TRBV6-1 and J is TRBJ1-5, with a tentative D call TRBD1 (6 bases). The germline V gene has CDR1 MNHNS and CDR2 SASEGT. This CDR3 is built from 17 residues. V lost 3 bases and J lost 6, with 21 bases in between. This chain's CDR3 is CASSESVGAGVGQPQHF. Here the CDR3 DNA reads TGTGCCAGCAGTGAGTCCGTAGGGGCAGGGGTTGGTCAGCCCCAGCATTTT.

This clone is a singleton in its sample. V is TRBV30 and J is TRBJ1-1; 8 bases agree with TRBD1. J lost 1 base, V lost 5 bases, and 9 bases had no gene match. This CDR3 spans 15 amino acids. Germline V gene lookup returns CDR1 GTSNPN and CDR2 SVGIG (reference sequence). The chain's CDR3 is CAWQARGLANTEAFF. Here the CDR3 DNA reads TGTGCCTGGCAAGCCAGGGGGCTGGCGAACACTGAAGCTTTCTTT. The whole variable domain, filled in from reference TRBV30 and TRBJ1-1, reads SQTIHQWPATLVQPVGSPLSLECTVEGTSNPNLYWYRQAAGRGLQLLFYSVGIGQISSEVPQNLSASRPQDRQFILSSKKLLLSDSGFYLCAWQARGLANTEAFFGQGTRLTVV.

The chain employs TRBV27 and TRBJ1-2; no clear D. Germline CDR1 and CDR2: MNHEY and SMNVEV (reference sequence). Trimming pared 6 bases from V and 1 base from J, leaving 9 bases between. This CDR3 has 13 residues. Written as DNA, the CDR3 is TGTGCCAGCAGCCACGGTGATAACTATGGCTACACCTTC. Translation gives CASSHGDNYGYTF.

The V and J genes are TRBV10-2 and TRBJ1-3; D gene unclear. In germline, CDR1 is WSHSY, CDR2 SAAADI. This CDR3 is 13 amino acids long. Trimming left V 6 bases short and J 0 bases short, with 6 bases between. This CDR3 reads CASRFGSGNTIYF. The CDR3 DNA follows: TGCGCCAGCAGGTTCGGCTCTGGAAACACCATATATTTT.

The chain joins TRBV24-1 to TRBJ2-1, with D possibly matching TRBD2 (6 bases). CDR3 length equals 15 residues. Trimming took off 9 bases at V and 7 bases at J, with 21 bases between the two ends. Germline-derived CDR1 and CDR2 are KGHDR and SFDVKD. The CDR3 sequence is CATAGPPSEKNEQFF. In DNA form, the CDR3 reads TGTGCCACCGCGGGACCGCCATCGGAGAAGAATGAGCAGTTCTTC.

The CDR3 DNA reads TGTGCCAGCAGTTACTCAGCGTTACTAGCCAAAAACATTCAGTACTTC. Translation: CASSYSALLAKNIQYF. The V gene is TRBV6-5, the J gene TRBJ2-4; D call uncertain. The CDR3 consists of 16 residues. The V and J ends lost 0 bases and 0 bases respectively, with 9 bases between them. Germline CDR1 is MNHEY and CDR2 is SVGAGI.

This sequence joins TRBV7-9 and TRBJ1-1; no reliable D call. Germline loops: CDR1 SEHNR, CDR2 FQNEAQ (reference sequence). V was trimmed by 6 bases and J by 5 bases, leaving 19 bases between them. The CDR3 spans 15 residues. CDR3 in amino acids: CASSSVRESGTEAFF. The CDR3 DNA sequence: TGTGCCAGCAGTTCCGTGAGGGAGAGCGGGACTGAAGCTTTCTTT.

J is TRBJ2-7 and V is TRBV10-2; 8 bases map to TRBD2. Germline V gene sequence: CDR1 WSHSY, CDR2 SAAADI. This CDR3 region has 17 residues. V trimming: 2 bases; J trimming: 7 bases; junction bases outside the gene matches: 16. The DNA for the CDR3 is TGCGCCAGCAGTGAGAACCGAATCGGGACGGGAGGGAAGGAGCAGTACTTC. As protein: CASSENRIGTGGKEQYF.

The chain couples TRBV10-3 to TRBJ1-2, with 11 bases that match TRBD1. This CDR3 has 13 residues. The J segment lost 3 bases and the V segment lost 6 bases, leaving 0 bases of the junction unmatched. The germline gives CDR1 ENHRY, CDR2 SYGVKD. CDR3 nucleotides: TGTGCCATCAGGGGACAGGGGGACTATGGCTACACCTTC. This gives the protein CAIRGQGDYGYTF.

This chain uses TRBV4-3 with TRBJ1-1; D is perhaps TRBD1 (5 bases). The CDR3 extends over 19 amino acids. V was shortened by 0 bases and J by 1 base, with 21 bases between the two germline ends. Germline V gene lookup returns CDR1 LGHNA and CDR2 YSLEER. The CDR3 sequence is CASSQDSGFSGGPNTEAFF. The CDR3 nucleotides are TGCGCCAGCAGCCAAGATTCAGGGTTCTCCGGGGGACCGAACACTGAAGCTTTCTTT.

This chain links TRBV5-1 with TRBJ2-3; D is perhaps TRBD2 (6 bases). In germline, CDR1 is SGHRS, CDR2 YFSETQ. The V gene lost 4 bases and the J gene lost 4 bases, with 16 bases spanning the gap. CDR3 length equals 15 residues. DNA of the CDR3: TGCGCCAGCAGCGCAGTGCCGGGAGCCCCAGATACGCAGTATTTT. As protein: CASSAVPGAPDTQYF.

The chain's CDR3 is CASSLMTGKMDGYTF. CDR3 sequence (DNA): TGCGCCAGCAGCTTAATGACAGGGAAGATGGATGGCTACACCTTC. The chain is built from TRBV5-1 and TRBJ1-2; TRBD1 agrees at 7 bases. CDR1 and CDR2 (germline): SGHRS, YFSETQ. CDR3 length equals 15 residues. The ends lost 2 bases at V and 6 bases at J; junction bases unmatched: 10.

This clone came up once. The chain employs TRBV5-1 and TRBJ2-7; 13 nucleotides align to TRBD2. The CDR3 sequence is 15 residues long. After removal of 4 bases from V and 4 bases from J, the junction contained 5 bases not matched to a gene. Germline CDR1 is SGHRS and CDR2 is YFSETQ. The CDR3 region is CASSTGLAGVYEQYF. In nucleotides, the CDR3 is TGCGCCAGCAGCACTGGACTAGCGGGAGTTTACGAGCAGTACTTC.

The count of this clone is one. This chain uses TRBV2 with TRBJ2-7, with 7 bases aligning to TRBD2. The CDR3 sequence is 13 residues long. Germline V gene sequence: CDR1 SNHLY, CDR2 FYNNEI. With V trimmed by 8 bases and J by 0 bases, 4 bases remained unmatched. This CDR3 reads CASWLADSYEQYF. As DNA, the CDR3 is TGTGCCAGCTGGCTAGCGGACTCCTACGAGCAGTACTTC.

This chain uses TRBV7-9 with TRBJ1-4, with 8 bases fitting TRBD1. CDR3 length: 14 amino acids. The junction had 4 bases not matched to a gene; V was cut back by 6 bases and J by 4 bases. Germline V CDR1 and CDR2: SEHNR, FQNEAQ (reference sequence). CDR3 DNA: TGTGCCAGCAGACGGACAGGGCTTAATGAAAAACTGTTTTTT. It is translated as CASRRTGLNEKLFF.